This T cell receptor beta chain is drawn from a study of OX40 agonist ivuxolimab in advanced cancers. Germline V gene sequence: CDR1 SGDLS, CDR2 YYNGEE. The CDR3 is 14 amino acids. V lost 0 bases, J lost 7 bases, and 13 bases lay in between. Here immunoSEQ multiplex PCR was the method, and the copy in TCRdb shows in-frame clones only, minus some. This table holds tens of thousands of clones, approximately 82% found once. A few counts support this clone. This sample comprised CD4+ or CD8+ T cells sorted from blood, obtained in a trial of the OX40 agonist ivuxolimab. The receptor's source is an adult with an advanced solid tumor such as melanoma, head and neck, liver or kidney cancer. V usage is TRBV9 and J usage is TRBJ1-2; D is uncertain. In DNA form, the CDR3 reads TGTGCCAGCAGCGTAGCTATCTGGGGAAGTGGCTACACCTTC. This codes for CASSVAIWGSGYTF.